The 21 T cell receptor beta chains in this list originate from one sample, sequenced in a study of blood T cell repertoires in COVID-19. TCRdb's table, derived via immunoSEQ multiplex PCR, lists solely in-frame clones and lacks some. The sample includes roughly 32,000 clones, about 91% of them seen just once. Material for sequencing was peripheral blood. All receptors come from a human donor with active COVID-19. The donor label of this sample is uncertain.

The V call is TRBV11-2, the J call TRBJ1-1; D call uncertain. This CDR3 is built from 14 residues. The V and J ends lost 0 bases and 1 base respectively, with 6 bases between them. Germline V gene sequence: CDR1 SGHAT, CDR2 FQNNGV. The CDR3 bases are TGTGCCAGCAGCTTAGATCCAGGGAACACTGAAGCTTTCTTT. Translating gives CASSLDPGNTEAFF.

The chain is built from TRBV29-1 and TRBJ2-1; 8 positions match TRBD2. The CDR3 is 12 residues long. With 7 bases clipped from V and 7 bases from J, the junction kept 6 bases outside the gene matches. The V gene's germline CDR1 is SQVTM and CDR2 ANQGSEA. DNA for the CDR3: TGCAGCGGCACTAGCGGCCAAAATGAGCAGTTCTTC. Translated, it gives CSGTSGQNEQFF.

CDR3 sequence: CASSLGSGQPQHF. The DNA for the CDR3 is TGTGCCAGCAGTTTAGGGTCGGGGCAGCCCCAGCATTTT. V and J are TRBV6-5 and TRBJ1-5; D gene unclear. The V and J ends lost 4 bases and 7 bases respectively, with 11 bases between them. CDR3 length equals 13 residues. From germline, CDR1 is MNHEY and CDR2 SVGAGI.

The chain joins TRBV5-1 to TRBJ2-6, with D unresolved. Trimming left V 5 bases short and J 2 bases short, with 8 bases between. Germline V CDR1 and CDR2: SGHRS, YFSETQ. The length of the CDR3 is 14 residues. CDR3 DNA: TGCGCCAGCAGTTCGGTGGCTGGGGCCAACGTCCTGACTTTC. It specifies CASSSVAGANVLTF.

This clone was observed once. V gene TRBV5-4 combines with J gene TRBJ2-7, with TRBD1 as a possible D gene (6 bases). The CDR3 loop spans 16 amino acids. V was shortened by 4 bases and J by 2 bases, with 19 bases between the two germline ends. The germline V gene encodes CDR1 SGHNT and CDR2 YYREEE (reference sequence). The CDR3 protein is CASSPEPGQTTYEQYF. In nucleotides, the CDR3 is TGTGCCAGCAGCCCGGAACCGGGACAAACGACCTACGAGCAGTACTTC.

The V and J genes are TRBV11-1 and TRBJ1-2; TRBD1 matches 9 bases. From germline, CDR1 is SGHAT and CDR2 FQDESV (reference sequence). The CDR3 spans 14 residues. V lost 5 bases, J lost 7 bases, and 8 bases stayed unmatched. This CDR3 reads CASSTTGTGFGYTF. The CDR3 nucleotides read TGTGCCAGCAGCACCACCGGGACAGGGTTTGGCTACACCTTC.

The chain recombines TRBV10-3 with TRBJ2-7; a weak D match, TRBD1 (5 bases). The germline gives CDR1 ENHRY, CDR2 SYGVKD. The V end was cut by 2 bases, the J end by 5 bases, with 7 bases between. The CDR3 spans 12 residues. The chain's CDR3 is CAISESRDEQYF. The CDR3 DNA reads TGTGCCATCAGTGAGAGCAGGGACGAGCAGTACTTC.

The rearrangement joins TRBV4-3 to TRBJ1-2, with TRBD1 as a possible D gene (5 bases). There are 14 residues in the CDR3. Germline-derived CDR1 and CDR2 are LGHNA and YSLEER. Trimming cost V 0 bases and J 4 bases, with 9 bases left between them. CDR3 DNA: TGCGCCAGCAGCCAAGATGCAGGGCCCTATGGCTACACCTTC. This codes for CASSQDAGPYGYTF.

The rearrangement uses TRBV7-2 and TRBJ1-4; D gene ambiguous. Trimming took 6 bases from V and 8 from J, leaving 19 bases between them. This CDR3 is 15 amino acids long. The germline V gene has CDR1 SGHTA and CDR2 FQGNSA. Written as DNA, the CDR3 is TGTGCCAGCAGTTTCCGGAGAGGTGTCGGCGAAAAACTGTTTTTT. It is translated as CASSFRRGVGEKLFF.

The chain carries TRBV24-1 and TRBJ2-5; 8 nucleotides match TRBD2. CDR3 length equals 15 residues. Unmatched junction bases numbered 5, after V lost 1 base and J lost 5 bases. Germline CDR1 and CDR2: KGHDR and SFDVKD. CDR3 sequence: CATSDFSGNGETQYF. Here the CDR3 DNA reads TGTGCCACCAGTGATTTTAGCGGGAATGGGGAGACCCAGTACTTC.

The chain joins TRBV7-9 to TRBJ2-7; TRBD1 matches 7 bases. Unmatched junction bases numbered 4, after V lost 5 bases and J lost 3 bases. The CDR3 is 13 amino acids. The germline gives CDR1 SEHNR, CDR2 FQNEAQ (reference sequence). CDR3 nucleotide sequence: TGTGCCAGCAGCGGGGACAGTTACTACGAGCAGTACTTC. Its protein product is CASSGDSYYEQYF.

The V and J genes are TRBV5-1 and TRBJ1-4; D uncertain. The CDR3 loop spans 15 amino acids. V lost 0 bases to trimming and J lost 4 bases, with 10 bases between them. Germline CDR1 reads SGHRS; CDR2 reads YFSETQ. Written as DNA, the CDR3 is TGCGCCAGCAGCTTGGACGGTGTTGGTAATGAAAAACTGTTTTTT. This codes for CASSLDGVGNEKLFF.

The rearrangement uses TRBV6-6 and TRBJ1-5, with 8 bases fitting TRBD1. J gave up 7 bases and V 0 bases, and 5 bases lay outside the gene matches. The germline gives CDR1 MNHNY, CDR2 SVGAGI (reference sequence). The CDR3 has 15 residues. CDR3 sequence: CASSYSSRGRQPQHF. For the CDR3, the DNA is TGTGCCAGCAGTTACTCGAGCAGGGGGCGGCAGCCCCAGCATTTT.

The V and J genes are TRBV28 and TRBJ1-2; 10 nucleotides align to TRBD1. J lost 4 bases, V lost 6 bases, and 2 bases had no gene match. Germline V gives CDR1 MDHEN, CDR2 SYDVKM. The CDR3 spans 13 residues. The CDR3 DNA follows: TGTGCCAGCAGGGGGACAGGGGTCTATGGCTACACCTTC. Translation: CASRGTGVYGYTF.

The chain links TRBV18 to TRBJ1-4, with D unresolved. The V end lost 0 bases, the J end lost 3 bases, and 11 bases lay between the germline ends. This CDR3 is 16 amino acids long. The germline CDR1 and CDR2 sequences are KGHSH and LQKENI. The DNA of the CDR3 is TGTGCCAGCTCACCACCGGCGGGAAGGGCTAATGAAAAACTGTTTTTT. This translates into CASSPPAGRANEKLFF.

This chain joins TRBV5-1 and TRBJ2-2; D is perhaps TRBD2 (6 bases). The germline V and J ends were trimmed by 2 bases and 4 bases, with 9 bases remaining between them. CDR1 is SGHRS and CDR2 is YFSETQ in the germline V gene. The CDR3 has 14 amino acids. The CDR3 region is CASSFSGVTGELFF. The CDR3 nucleotides read TGCGCCAGCAGCTTTTCGGGGGTCACCGGGGAGCTGTTTTTT.

The rearrangement joins TRBV2 to TRBJ2-7; 11 bases agree with TRBD2. CDR1 and CDR2 from the germline V gene are SNHLY and FYNNEI. The junction had 10 bases not matched to a gene; V was cut back by 8 bases and J by 4 bases. The CDR3 length is 15 residues. This CDR3 is CASVYRTSGFYEQYF. CDR3 sequence (DNA): TGTGCCAGCGTCTATCGGACTAGCGGGTTTTACGAGCAGTACTTC.

The chain links TRBV12-3 or TRBV12-4 to TRBJ2-7; TRBD1 is a possible D gene (6 bases). The CDR3 spans 12 residues. V was clipped by 11 bases and J by 0 bases, with 11 bases between them. CDR3 protein: CASRGVSYEQYF. The CDR3 coding sequence is TGTGCCTCCAGGGGCGTCTCCTACGAGCAGTACTTC.

The chain is built from TRBV2 and TRBJ1-6, with D maybe TRBD1 (5 bases). The length of the CDR3 is 13 residues. Germline values: CDR1 SNHLY, CDR2 FYNNEI. V was clipped by 6 bases and J by 10 bases, with 13 bases between them. CDR3 loop: CASRIGGPSPLHF. The CDR3 DNA reads TGTGCCAGCAGGATCGGGGGACCGTCACCCCTCCACTTT.

This clone appeared once. The gene calls are TRBV11-2 and TRBJ2-3; 7 bases align to TRBD1. V dropped 5 bases and J dropped 2; count of bases not matched to a gene: 10. Germline V gives CDR1 SGHAT, CDR2 FQNNGV. The CDR3 sequence is 16 residues long. CDR3 region: CASSTLSGTVTDTQYF. The CDR3 nucleotides are TGTGCCAGCAGCACCCTGTCCGGGACAGTCACAGATACGCAGTATTTT.

This chain joins TRBV7-9 and TRBJ1-2; 9 nucleotides match TRBD1. This CDR3 is built from 15 residues. V dropped 3 bases and J dropped 8; count of bases not matched to a gene: 10. The germline CDR1 and CDR2 sequences are SEHNR and FQNEAQ (reference sequence). The CDR3 loop reads CASSFAGQGLKGYTF. The CDR3 DNA reads as TGTGCCAGCAGCTTCGCCGGACAGGGGCTAAAAGGCTACACCTTC.